These 26 T cell receptor beta chains share one sample of origin, sequenced in a study of blood T cell repertoires in COVID-19. The assay was immunoSEQ multiplex PCR, and TCRdb's table has in-frame clones only and misses some. The sample yields 280,000 or so clones, 85% seen once. Sequencing was performed on peripheral blood. These receptors all come from a human donor in a cohort sampled during active COVID-19.

A word on this clone: The same CDR3 can be traced to other DNA sequences in this sample. V and J are TRBV18 and TRBJ1-2; 7 nucleotides line up with TRBD1. The CDR3 runs to 14 residues. With 2 bases clipped from V and 2 bases from J, the junction kept 2 bases outside the gene matches. Germline CDR1 reads KGHSH; CDR2 reads LQKENI. CDR3 in DNA: TGTGCCAGCTCACCAGACAGGGCCAACTATGGCTACACCTTC. Translated: CASSPDRANYGYTF.

This clone was found a few times. The chain combines TRBV19 with TRBJ2-3; maybe TRBD2 (5 bases). Trimming pared 5 bases from V and 1 base from J, leaving 13 bases between. The CDR3 extends over 15 amino acids. Germline V gene data show CDR1 as LNHDA and CDR2 as SQIVND (reference sequence). The CDR3: CASSPRDSGTDTQYF. The CDR3 nucleotides read TGTGCCAGTAGTCCCCGGGATAGCGGCACAGATACGCAGTATTTT.

J is TRBJ1-5 and V is TRBV19, with 10 bases fitting TRBD1. The CDR3 runs to 16 residues. The trim removed 5 bases at V and 6 bases at J, leaving 10 bases unmatched. Per the germline V gene, CDR1 is LNHDA and CDR2 is SQIVND (reference sequence). In nucleotides, the CDR3 is TGTGCCAGTAGTGTACCCGGGACAGGGGCAGTTCAGCCCCAGCATTTT. Amino acids: CASSVPGTGAVQPQHF.

This chain links TRBV4-2 with TRBJ2-1; D uncertain. CDR1 LGHNA and CDR2 YNFKEQ come from the germline V gene. V was clipped by 0 bases and J by 2 bases, with 11 bases between them. The CDR3 loop spans 16 amino acids. The CDR3 here is CASSQDESDTYNEQFF. In DNA form, the CDR3 reads TGTGCCAGCAGCCAAGATGAGAGTGATACCTACAATGAGCAGTTCTTC.

The gene calls are TRBV6-2 or TRBV6-3 and TRBJ1-1, with D maybe TRBD1 (6 bases). V dropped 0 bases and J dropped 3 bases, with 11 bases sitting between them. Germline assignment: CDR1 MNHEY and CDR2 SVGEGT. The length of the CDR3 is 15 residues. CDR3 protein: CASSYSGGAYTEAFF. The CDR3 region has the DNA TGTGCCAGCAGTTACTCGGGGGGGGCCTACACTGAAGCTTTCTTT.

The V and J genes are TRBV19 and TRBJ2-1; D perhaps matches TRBD2 (6 bases). V gave up 8 bases and J gave up 8 bases, with 13 bases separating them. The CDR3 sequence is 12 residues long. Germline V CDR1 and CDR2: LNHDA, SQIVND (reference sequence). CDR3 in amino acids: CASGGLFYEQFF. In DNA, the CDR3 is TGTGCCAGTGGGGGACTTTTCTATGAGCAGTTCTTC.

The V and J genes are TRBV5-4 and TRBJ2-1; D is possibly TRBD1 (6 bases). This CDR3 has 15 amino acids. Germline V lookup: CDR1 SGHNT, CDR2 YYREEE (reference sequence). V lost 4 bases to trimming and J lost 3 bases, with 14 bases between them. The CDR3 protein is CASSPPTGNYNEQFF. Here the CDR3 DNA reads TGTGCCAGCAGCCCTCCGACAGGAAACTACAATGAGCAGTTCTTC.

CDR3 amino acids: CARGAGRALKETQYF. Here the CDR3 DNA reads TGTGCCAGGGGAGCCGGGAGGGCCCTCAAGGAGACCCAGTACTTC. This chain connects TRBV6-4 to TRBJ2-5; 8 nucleotides align to TRBD2. The CDR3 loop spans 15 amino acids. The germline V gene encodes CDR1 MRHNA and CDR2 SNTAGT. After removal of 9 bases from V and 5 bases from J, the junction contained 14 bases not matched to a gene.

The rearrangement links TRBV21-1 to TRBJ2-5; the DNA was not used to check the table's D call, TRBD2. TRBV21-1 is flagged as a pseudogene. This CDR3 has 16 residues. The CDR3 nucleotides are TGTGCCAGCAGCGCTCGTCGGACGGGACTCCAAGAGACCCAGTACTTC. Translating gives CASSARRTGLQETQYF.

There are a few counts of this clone. The V and J genes are TRBV7-2 and TRBJ2-7, with 11 bases identical to TRBD1. The CDR3 contains 14 residues. Germline V gene sequence: CDR1 SGHTA, CDR2 FQGNSA. With 4 bases clipped from V and 2 bases from J, the junction kept 1 base outside the gene matches. CDR3 sequence: CASSSGQGAYEQYF. CDR3 sequence (DNA): TGTGCCAGCAGCTCGGGACAGGGGGCCTACGAGCAGTACTTC.

The genes are TRBV6-5 and TRBJ1-1, with a possible D match to TRBD1 (6 bases). Germline CDR1 is MNHEY and CDR2 is SVGAGI. V lost 6 bases and J 4 bases, leaving 15 bases between the germline ends. The CDR3 has 14 amino acids. The CDR3 loop reads CASRTTYRATEAFF. The CDR3 DNA sequence: TGTGCCAGCAGAACTACCTACAGGGCCACTGAAGCTTTCTTT.

This chain connects TRBV18 to TRBJ1-1; possible D gene TRBD1, 5 bases. The CDR3 sequence is 18 residues long. In germline, CDR1 is KGHSH, CDR2 LQKENI. Trimming pared 6 bases from V and 0 bases from J, leaving 23 bases between. The CDR3 sequence is CASSSRTLTGLMNTEAFF. DNA of the CDR3: TGTGCCAGCTCCTCACGAACCTTAACAGGTTTGATGAACACTGAAGCTTTCTTT.

The chain combines TRBV24-1 with TRBJ2-1; 7 bases are a match to TRBD1. Trimming cost V 4 bases and J 7 bases; bases outside gene matches: 3. CDR1 is KGHDR and CDR2 is SFDVKD in the germline V gene. This CDR3 contains 13 residues. The CDR3: CATSDPTGNEQFF. The CDR3 nucleotides read TGTGCCACCAGTGACCCGACAGGGAATGAGCAGTTCTTC.

The chain has TRBV30 and TRBJ1-1; 7 positions agree with TRBD1. CDR1 is GTSNPN and CDR2 is SVGIG in the germline V gene (reference sequence). This CDR3 comprises 14 residues. The V and J ends lost 2 bases and 1 base, in that order; junction bases with no gene match: 4. This CDR3 reads CAWSSTGANTEAFF. CDR3 coding DNA: TGTGCCTGGAGTAGTACAGGGGCGAACACTGAAGCTTTCTTT.

This chain connects TRBV19 to TRBJ1-2, with D possibly being TRBD1 (5 bases). V lost 3 bases and J lost 5, with 7 bases in between. Germline loops: CDR1 LNHDA, CDR2 SQIVND (reference sequence). The CDR3 length is 12 residues. DNA for the CDR3: TGTGCCAGTAGTATGACAGTTTATGGCTACACCTTC. Its protein is CASSMTVYGYTF.

This chain joins TRBV5-1 and TRBJ2-1; D is perhaps TRBD2 (6 bases). The germline V gene has CDR1 SGHRS and CDR2 YFSETQ. The CDR3 is 14 residues long. V lost 0 bases, J lost 8 bases, and 12 bases lay in between. Here the CDR3 DNA reads TGCGCCAGCAGCTTGGAAACCTCGGGGGATGAGCAGTTCTTC. Translation: CASSLETSGDEQFF.

This sequence joins TRBV3-1 (or the pseudogene TRBV3-2) and TRBJ1-2, with TRBD1 as a possible D gene (6 bases). The CDR3 is 18 residues long. V lost 0 bases to trimming and J lost 7 bases, with 24 bases between them. Germline loops: CDR1 LGHDT, CDR2 YNNKEL (reference sequence). CDR3 sequence reads: CASSQELGGRGLRSGYTF. In nucleotides, the CDR3 is TGTGCCAGCAGCCAAGAACTCGGGGGGCGAGGATTGCGCTCTGGCTACACCTTC.

The chain couples TRBV6-6 to TRBJ2-2, with D unresolved. Germline V gives CDR1 MNHNY, CDR2 SVGAGI (reference sequence). The CDR3 totals 12 residues. V gave up 6 bases and J gave up 7 bases, with 9 bases separating them. CDR3 nucleotide sequence: TGTGCCAGCAGAATCGGAGACGGGGAGCTGTTTTTT. It codes for CASRIGDGELFF.

Comments on this clone: Within the sample, other DNA sequences also encode this same CDR3. J is TRBJ2-2 and V is TRBV16; D is ambiguous. Germline CDR1 and CDR2: KGHSY and FQNENV. V lost 4 bases, J lost 1 base, and 10 bases lay in between. The CDR3 is 15 residues long. CDR3 amino acids: CASSPPGVNTGELFF. The CDR3 nucleotides read TGTGCCAGCAGCCCCCCTGGAGTGAACACCGGGGAGCTGTTTTTT.

The gene calls are TRBV3-1 (or the pseudogene TRBV3-2) and TRBJ2-7; TRBD2 agrees at 15 bases. V shed 4 bases, J shed 6 bases, and the junction held 7 bases outside the gene matches. This CDR3 is built from 16 residues. In germline, CDR1 is LGHDT, CDR2 YNNKEL (reference sequence). CDR3 residues: CASSRRGLAGGAEQYF. The CDR3 coding sequence is TGTGCCAGCAGCCGGCGGGGACTAGCGGGAGGTGCCGAGCAGTACTTC.

The chain combines TRBV11-1 with TRBJ1-2, with D hard to call. Germline CDR1 SGHAT, CDR2 FQDESV (reference sequence). The CDR3 runs 12 residues. The V and J ends lost 9 bases and 2 bases respectively, with 10 bases between them. As DNA, the CDR3 is TGTGCCAGTGGAGGATCAAACTATGGCTACACCTTC. This sequence encodes CASGGSNYGYTF.

V gene TRBV3-1 (or the pseudogene TRBV3-2) combines with J gene TRBJ1-6; perhaps TRBD1 as D (5 bases). This CDR3 contains 12 residues. Germline assignment: CDR1 LGHDT and CDR2 YNNKEL (reference sequence). Trimming cost V 7 bases and J 12 bases, with 13 bases left between them. Written as DNA, the CDR3 is TGTGCCAGCAACGATATAACAGGACCCCTCCACTTT. As protein: CASNDITGPLHF.

The chain couples TRBV11-2 to TRBJ2-1, with D possibly matching TRBD2 (6 bases). The germline V and J ends were trimmed by 1 base and 4 bases, with 11 bases remaining between them. Germline lookup yields CDR1 SGHAT and CDR2 FQNNGV. The CDR3 extends over 15 amino acids. This chain's CDR3 is CASSLVRGGYNEQFF. DNA for the CDR3: TGTGCCAGCAGCTTAGTTCGGGGAGGATACAATGAGCAGTTCTTC.

The rearrangement links TRBV7-2 to TRBJ2-2; D gene unclear. The germline gives CDR1 SGHTA, CDR2 FQGNSA. The CDR3 spans 15 residues. Deletions cut 6 bases from V and 2 bases from J, with 13 bases between. The CDR3 reads CASSFSHRNTGELFF. The DNA for the CDR3 is TGTGCCAGCAGTTTTTCGCACAGAAACACCGGGGAGCTGTTTTTT. The full variable domain, with the rest looked up from reference TRBV7-2 and TRBJ2-2, is GAGVSQSPSNKVTEKGKDVELRCDPISGHTALYWYRQSLGQGLEFLIYFQGNSAPDKSGLPSDRFSAERTGGSVSTLTIQRTQQEDSAVYLCASSFSHRNTGELFFGEGSRLTVL.

This chain uses TRBV27 with TRBJ1-6; D possibly corresponds to TRBD1 (5 bases). The CDR3 consists of 15 residues. The V gene lost 8 bases and the J gene lost 9 bases, with 20 bases spanning the gap. In germline, CDR1 is MNHEY, CDR2 SMNVEV (reference sequence). Here the CDR3 reads CASSPGGRLSSPLHF. CDR3 DNA: TGTGCCAGCTCACCGGGGGGTCGGTTGAGTTCACCCCTCCACTTT.

CDR3 loop: CASSWGDNQPQHF. CDR3 nucleotides: TGCGCCAGTTCCTGGGGGGACAATCAGCCCCAGCATTTT. The rearrangement uses TRBV5-1 and TRBJ1-5, with D tentatively TRBD1 (5 bases). The germline V gene encodes CDR1 SGHRS and CDR2 YFSETQ. This CDR3 is built from 13 residues. V gave up 8 bases and J gave up 3 bases, with 12 bases separating them.